This is a list of T cell receptor beta chains from one sample in a study of CD8+CD57+ T cells in acquired aplastic anemia. TCRdb independently ran MiXCR on the reads; one entry per CDR3 protein. The table records fewer than 250,000 distinct CDR3 sequences, less than 65% of them present only once. Sequencing was done on a sample of sorted CD4+, CD8+, or CD8+CD57+ T cells (not recorded which) from PBMCs. The receptors come from a human donor in good health, serving as a control. Each CDR3 is given with its conserved first and last residue. D genes are given only for firm matches. Where a row states a size, it is once, few, many or the class of an expanded clone; other rows omit it.

size: NA; V: TRBV7-3; D: NA; J: TRBJ1-2; DNA: TGTGCCAGCAGCTTAATTCTGGGAGCGGGGATTCAGGGCTACACCTTC; CDR3: CASSLILGAGIQGYTF
size: few; V: TRBV6-5; D: NA; J: TRBJ2-3; DNA: TGTGCCAGCAGTTCCGGGCGTGTGCCCCCCTCCACCACAGATACGCAGTATTTT; CDR3: CASSSGRVPPSTTDTQYF
size: NA; V: TRBV20-1; D: TRBD1; J: TRBJ2-7; DNA: TGCAGTGCTAGAGACGCCGGGACAGGGGTCTCCTACGAGCAGTACTTC; CDR3: CSARDAGTGVSYEQYF
size: few; V: TRBV12-3/TRBV12-4; D: NA; J: TRBJ1-1; DNA: TGTGCCAGCAGTCGGGGGAACACTGAAGCTTTCTTT; CDR3: CASSRGNTEAFF
size: many; V: TRBV20-1; D: NA; J: TRBJ1-5; DNA: TGCAGTGCTTTCACTCCCAGCGCCAATCAGCCCCAGCATTTT; CDR3: CSAFTPSANQPQHF
size: NA; V: TRBV19; D: NA; J: TRBJ2-4; DNA: TGTGCCAGTAGTATCAGCTTAGCCAAAAACATTCAGTACTTC; CDR3: CASSISLAKNIQYF
size: NA; V: TRBV7-9; D: TRBD2; J: TRBJ2-3; DNA: TGTGCCAGCACGGGGGAGGGCAGCACAGATACGCAGTATTTT; CDR3: CASTGEGSTDTQYF
size: few; V: TRBV9; D: TRBD1; J: TRBJ2-7; DNA: TGTGCCAGCAGTGATACCGGGACAGGGGTGGACGAGCAGTACTTC; CDR3: CASSDTGTGVDEQYF
size: NA; V: TRBV14; D: NA; J: TRBJ1-2; DNA: TGTGCCAGCAGCCAAAGGGGATTGTACTATGGCTACACCTTC; CDR3: CASSQRGLYYGYTF
size: NA; V: TRBV7-2; D: NA; J: TRBJ2-5; DNA: TGTGCCAGCAGTCCAGTCGGAGAGGCCCAGTACTTC; CDR3: CASSPVGEAQYF
size: NA; V: TRBV20-1; D: NA; J: TRBJ2-3; DNA: TGCAGTGCTAGGGTTCAAGGACCAGATACGCAGTATTTT; CDR3: CSARVQGPDTQYF
size: many; V: TRBV20-1; D: NA; J: TRBJ2-3; DNA: TGCAGTGCTAGACAGGACGGGGGAAGTGGTGATACGCAGTATTTT; CDR3: CSARQDGGSGDTQYF
size: NA; V: TRBV9; D: NA; J: TRBJ2-7; DNA: TGTGCCAGCAGTGGAGGAGGCTACGAGCAGTACTTC; CDR3: CASSGGGYEQYF
size: NA; V: TRBV4-1; D: NA; J: TRBJ1-2; DNA: TGTGCCAGCAGCTTAGGGAGACAAAACGGCTACACCTTC; CDR3: CASSLGRQNGYTF
size: NA; V: TRBV2; D: NA; J: TRBJ2-1; DNA: TGTGCCAGCAGTATCCAAGGGGGGTTAACGGAATACAATGAGCAGTTCTTC; CDR3: CASSIQGGLTEYNEQFF
size: few; V: TRBV10-3; D: TRBD1; J: TRBJ2-3; DNA: TGTGCCATCCAACCCGGGACAGGGTACACAGATACGCAGTATTTT; CDR3: CAIQPGTGYTDTQYF
size: many; V: TRBV4-3; D: NA; J: TRBJ2-2; DNA: TGCGCCAGCAGCCCGCACAGCGACCCGAACACCGGGGAGCTGTTTTTT; CDR3: CASSPHSDPNTGELFF
size: many; V: TRBV7-9; D: TRBD1; J: TRBJ1-2; DNA: TGTGCCAGCAGCCCCGCGACACAGGGGGCAAAACGTTATGGCTACACCTTC; CDR3: CASSPATQGAKRYGYTF
size: many; V: TRBV11-1; D: NA; J: TRBJ2-1; DNA: TGTGCCAGCAATCTAGGGCAGGGGAACAATGAGCAGTTCTTC; CDR3: CASNLGQGNNEQFF
size: many; V: TRBV25-1; D: NA; J: TRBJ1-3; DNA: TGTGCCAGCAGTGGCGGGAATGGAAACACCATATATTTT; CDR3: CASSGGNGNTIYF
size: medium-sized; V: TRBV10-3; D: NA; J: TRBJ2-7; DNA: TGTGCCATCCAGGCGGCCTTGGGAGCCTACGAGCAGTACTTC; CDR3: CAIQAALGAYEQYF